The 9 T cell receptor beta chains reported below all come from one sample, sequenced in a study of blood T cell repertoires in COVID-19. Produced via immunoSEQ multiplex PCR; TCRdb's table is partial and in-frame only. The table lists under 500,000 clones, nearly 90% of them singletons. Sequencing was carried out using PBMCs or T cells enriched from blood (not recorded which). The source of these receptors is a woman aged 18 to 35 with acute COVID-19.

V and J are TRBV28 and TRBJ2-7, with TRBD2 matching over 14 bases. This CDR3 is built from 14 residues. The germline V gene encodes CDR1 MDHEN and CDR2 SYDVKM. The ends lost 6 bases at V and 5 bases at J; junction bases unmatched: 3. This CDR3 reads CASRGLAGVDEQYF. In DNA, the CDR3 is TGTGCCAGCAGGGGACTAGCGGGAGTGGACGAGCAGTACTTC.

This sequence joins TRBV5-6 and TRBJ1-5; D call uncertain. The V gene's germline CDR1 is SGHDT and CDR2 YYEEEE. V was clipped by 3 bases and J by 0 bases, with 13 bases between them. This CDR3 spans 16 amino acids. The chain's CDR3 is CASSSDEGYSNQPQHF. CDR3 DNA: TGTGCCAGCAGCTCGGACGAGGGATATAGCAATCAGCCCCAGCATTTT. Full variable domain (outside the CDR3, taken from reference TRBV5-6 and TRBJ1-5): DAGVTQSPTHLIKTRGQQVTLRCSPKSGHDTVSWYQQALGQGPQFIFQYYEEEERQRGNFPDRFSGHQFPNYSSELNVNALLLGDSALYLCASSSDEGYSNQPQHFGDGTRLSIL.

The V call is TRBV15, the J call TRBJ2-5; D might be TRBD1 (5 bases). V was trimmed by 0 bases and J by 5 bases, leaving 13 bases between them. CDR1 and CDR2 (germline): LNHNV, YYDKDF (reference sequence). This CDR3 is built from 15 residues. CDR3 nucleotides: TGTGCCACCAGCAGAGATGCTTGGCAGGGTGAGACCCAGTACTTC. Translating it yields CATSRDAWQGETQYF.

V gene TRBV15 combines with J gene TRBJ1-1; D remains ambiguous. CDR3 size: 13 residues. Germline CDR1 and CDR2: LNHNV and YYDKDF (reference sequence). The V gene lost 1 base and the J gene lost 5 bases, with 8 bases spanning the gap. This CDR3 reads CATSRAGGTEAFF. Here the CDR3 DNA reads TGTGCCACCAGCAGAGCGGGAGGGACTGAAGCTTTCTTT. The whole variable domain, filled in from reference TRBV15 and TRBJ1-1, reads DAMVIQNPRYQVTQFGKPVTLSCSQTLNHNVMYWYQQKSSQAPKLLFHYYDKDFNNEADTPDNFQSRRPNTSFCFLDIRSPGLGDTAMYLCATSRAGGTEAFFGQGTRLTVV.

This chain connects TRBV28 to TRBJ2-6; tentatively, D is TRBD1 (6 bases). V lost 5 bases and J 4 bases, leaving 12 bases between the germline ends. The length of the CDR3 is 15 residues. Germline assignment: CDR1 MDHEN and CDR2 SYDVKM. Here the CDR3 reads CASSLTGIGANVLTF. The CDR3 bases are TGTGCCAGCAGTCTAACAGGGATCGGGGCCAACGTCCTGACTTTC.

The V and J genes are TRBV24-1 and TRBJ2-5; tentative D call: TRBD2 (5 bases). Germline lookup yields CDR1 KGHDR and CDR2 SFDVKD. The length of the CDR3 is 14 residues. With 4 bases removed from V and 7 bases from J, the gap between germline ends came to 15 bases. CDR3 bases: TGTGCCACCAGTGACGCTAAGGAACGGGGGACCCAGTACTTC. This translates into CATSDAKERGTQYF.

The gene calls are TRBV28 and TRBJ1-1, with a weak D call TRBD1 (6 bases). Germline V lookup: CDR1 MDHEN, CDR2 SYDVKM. Trimming cost V 5 bases and J 9 bases, with 13 bases left between them. The CDR3 contains 12 residues. The CDR3 loop is CASSQGTAKAFF. The DNA for the CDR3 is TGTGCCAGCAGTCAGGGGACGGCGAAAGCTTTCTTT.

The chain combines TRBV18 with TRBJ2-3; possible D gene TRBD2, 5 bases. Trimming removed 7 bases from V and 0 bases from J, with 20 bases in between. Looked up from germline, CDR1 is KGHSH and CDR2 is LQKENI. This CDR3 spans 17 amino acids. The CDR3 is CASFDPGPSRSTDTQYF. As DNA, the CDR3 is TGTGCCAGCTTCGACCCAGGACCTAGCAGGAGCACAGATACGCAGTATTTT.

This chain links TRBV7-9 with TRBJ1-2, with D perhaps matching TRBD1 (5 bases). Germline CDR1 SEHNR, CDR2 FQNEAQ (reference sequence). The CDR3 contains 13 residues. V lost 5 bases, J lost 4 bases, and 11 bases lay in between. The CDR3 region is CASSPHRTYGYTF. The CDR3 DNA follows: TGTGCCAGCAGCCCCCACAGGACCTATGGCTACACCTTC.